A selection of T cell receptor beta chains follows, all from one sample in a study of radiotherapy plus CTLA-4 blockade in lung cancer. Clones were sequenced by immunoSEQ multiplex PCR, and TCRdb holds only the in-frame ones, with some missing. The table lists about 48,000 clones, 86% of them singletons. The sample was peripheral blood, taken from a patient treated with radiotherapy plus ipilimumab. The source of these receptors is a human donor with non-small cell lung cancer that progressed on radiotherapy plus ipilimumab. Some clones in this sample may be carry-over from other donors' samples. Each CDR3 is given with its conserved first and last residue.

V	J	CDR3
TRBV18	TRBJ2-3	CASSPLLAGDTQYF
TRBV2	TRBJ1-4	CATRDSLNEKLFF
TRBV2	TRBJ1-1	CASRPDRDTEAFF
TRBV12-5	TRBJ2-7	CASGLGLNSYEQYF
TRBV4-1	TRBJ2-3	CASSQGISPDTQYF
TRBV27	TRBJ2-7	CASSFRGDYEQYF
TRBV5-4	TRBJ2-1	CASSLRGGDGEQFF
TRBV25-1	TRBJ1-1	CASSETGGSAEAFF
TRBV5-1	TRBJ2-5	CASSLGEQGLGWDF
TRBV5-1	TRBJ2-3	CASSPGTSGDLTDTQYF
TRBV10-3	TRBJ2-3	CAISESSGTSTDTQYF
TRBV21-1	TRBJ2-1	CASSKEKASGRALYNEQFF
TRBV6-5	TRBJ2-2	CASSYQGNTGELFF
TRBV15	TRBJ2-3	CATSRDSGGGLVDTQYF
TRBV7-6	TRBJ2-1	CASSLYGTSGFGEQFF
TRBV6-4	TRBJ1-1	CASSPGQDGGVTEAFF
TRBV19	TRBJ2-1	CASSFGTGGIEQFF
TRBV9	TRBJ1-1	CASSADREAEAFF
TRBV1	TRBJ2-5	CTSSQGDRGETQYF
TRBV6-1	TRBJ2-1	CAGGASSYNEQFF
TRBV5-1	TRBJ2-3	CASSLVGVGEGDTQYF
TRBV5-1	TRBJ2-1	CASSGGAGGSYNEQFF
TRBV11-2	TRBJ2-7	CASSLNTASYEQYF
TRBV27	TRBJ2-2	CASRFRIANTGELFF
TRBV23-1	TRBJ2-7	CASSQVGGQGQYEQYF
TRBV9	TRBJ2-2	CASSAGGPGELFF
TRBV6-5	TRBJ2-5	CASRTPRQGSETQYF
TRBV19	TRBJ2-1	CASSTPGLLIYNEQFF
TRBV30	TRBJ1-1	CAWSPRRNTEAFF
TRBV5-8	TRBJ2-7	CASSRSTPEQYF
TRBV29-1	TRBJ1-1	CSELRQMNTEAFF
TRBV25-1	TRBJ2-2	CASSTRGKNTGELFF
TRBV11-2	TRBJ2-7	CASSVDRVLGEQYF
TRBV7-2	TRBJ2-1	CASSLGRLAGFYNEQFF
TRBV7-3	TRBJ2-1	CASSRTGLAGGGEQFF
TRBV28	TRBJ2-1	CASSSQREVRNEQFF
TRBV19	TRBJ1-4	CASSVDRSTNEKLFF
TRBV6-5	TRBJ2-2	CASSYSPQGVELFF
TRBV7-9	TRBJ2-7	CASSGLLAGGLYF
TRBV10-2	TRBJ1-6	CASIETGTNSPLHF
TRBV6-5	-	CASSPRTGIDYEQYF
TRBV5-1	TRBJ2-1	CASSLVYNEQFF
TRBV4-1	TRBJ2-3	CASSQQTGIMDTQYF
TRBV15	TRBJ2-3	CATSPSLLAGDAWTDTQYF
TRBV10-3	TRBJ2-1	CAISPPGLAGGRSYNEQFF
TRBV7-9	TRBJ2-5	CASSLVLAGVQETQYF
TRBV5-1	TRBJ2-3	CASSLAGTSGGASTDTQYF
TRBV29-1	TRBJ2-4	CSGLDRVTKNIQYF
TRBV29-1	TRBJ2-7	CSVDTGTGNYEQYF
TRBV19	TRBJ2-7	CASSIETGPYEQYF
TRBV6-1	TRBJ2-7	CASVSGGIGYEQYF